These 8 T cell receptor beta chains were all obtained from the same sample, sequenced in a study of blood T cell repertoires in COVID-19. The data were produced by immunoSEQ multiplex PCR, yet TCRdb's version contains in-frame clones alone and is incomplete. This sample yields approximately 260,000 clones, of which nearly 90% are seen a single time; about 2.1% belongs to the top ten. The sample comprised peripheral blood. These receptors came from a woman between 40 and 50 years old who had recovered from COVID-19.

The rearrangement joins TRBV18 to TRBJ1-1; 7 nucleotides match TRBD1. Trimming at V came to 4 bases and at J to 6 bases, leaving 11 bases not matched to a gene. Per the germline V gene, CDR1 is KGHSH and CDR2 is LQKENI. The CDR3 runs 15 residues. CDR3 nucleotides: TGTGCCAGCTCACAACTAGAGACAGGGTGGGCTGAAGCTTTCTTT. Translated: CASSQLETGWAEAFF. Drawing the rest from reference TRBV18 and TRBJ1-1, the complete variable domain is NAGVMQNPRHLVRRRGQEARLRCSPMKGHSHVYWYRQLPEEGLKFMVYLQKENIIDESGMPKERFSAEFPKEGPSILRIQQVVRGDSAAYFCASSQLETGWAEAFFGQGTRLTVV.

The V gene is TRBV3-1 (or the pseudogene TRBV3-2), the J gene TRBJ2-7; 12 bases are a match to TRBD2. The length of the CDR3 is 15 residues. V lost 4 bases, J lost 5 bases, and 6 bases stayed unmatched. Germline lookup yields CDR1 LGHDT and CDR2 YNNKEL (reference sequence). The CDR3 region has the DNA TGTGCCAGCAGCCTGACTAGCGGGAGTTTCAACGAGCAGTACTTC. It translates to CASSLTSGSFNEQYF.

The rearrangement uses TRBV27 and TRBJ2-1, with 10 positions matching TRBD1. The J segment lost 8 bases and the V segment lost 5 bases, leaving 9 bases of the junction unmatched. The V gene's germline CDR1 is MNHEY and CDR2 SMNVEV (reference sequence). The CDR3 runs to 15 residues. The DNA for the CDR3 is TGTGCCAGCAGTCTGCGGACAGGGGGGAGGGATGAGCAGTTCTTC. Translated, it gives CASSLRTGGRDEQFF.

The chain employs TRBV6-2 or TRBV6-3 and TRBJ2-7; 7 nucleotides agree with TRBD2. The V segment lost 7 bases and the J segment 7 bases; nucleotides outside the gene matches: 16. Germline CDR1 is MNHEY and CDR2 is SVGEGT. The CDR3 totals 15 residues. The CDR3 protein is CASTPAQGGLREQYF. The CDR3 region has the DNA TGTGCCAGCACCCCGGCGCAGGGAGGGCTAAGGGAGCAGTACTTC.

The J gene is TRBJ2-7, the V gene TRBV5-4, with no clear D. CDR1 is SGHNT, CDR2 YYREEE, per germline (reference sequence). The CDR3 extends over 15 amino acids. Trimming stripped 2 bases from V and 1 base from J, with 13 bases between. The CDR3 here is CASSFNRLPSYEQYF. As DNA, the CDR3 is TGTGCCAGCAGCTTTAATAGACTTCCATCCTACGAGCAGTACTTC.

The chain joins TRBV28 to TRBJ2-7, with D maybe TRBD2 (5 bases). CDR1 and CDR2 (germline): MDHEN, SYDVKM. The CDR3 runs 13 residues. V lost 3 bases and J lost 3, with 9 bases in between. The CDR3 region is CASSFTGIYEQYF. The CDR3 DNA reads TGTGCCAGCAGTTTCACCGGGATCTACGAGCAGTACTTC.

This chain uses TRBV7-2 with TRBJ2-1, with D hard to call. V was shortened by 5 bases and J by 4 bases, with 18 bases between the two germline ends. Germline lookup yields CDR1 SGHTA and CDR2 FQGNSA. This CDR3 is built from 16 residues. The CDR3 DNA reads as TGTGCCAGCAGCCGCCCATCCCCAGACAAGTACAATGAGCAGTTCTTC. Translating gives CASSRPSPDKYNEQFF. The whole variable domain, remainder taken from reference TRBV7-2 and TRBJ2-1, is GAGVSQSPSNKVTEKGKDVELRCDPISGHTALYWYRQSLGQGLEFLIYFQGNSAPDKSGLPSDRFSAERTGGSVSTLTIQRTQQEDSAVYLCASSRPSPDKYNEQFFGPGTRLTVL.

V usage is TRBV28 and J usage is TRBJ1-2; no firm D call. The CDR3 sequence is 11 residues long. Trimming stripped 8 bases from V and 2 bases from J, with 6 bases between. Germline V CDR1 and CDR2: MDHEN, SYDVKM. CDR3 region: CASAMNYGYTF. CDR3 nucleotides: TGTGCCAGCGCGATGAACTATGGCTACACCTTC.